A single sample gave rise to the 26 T cell receptor beta chains below, sequenced in a study of blood T cell repertoires in COVID-19. The protocol was immunoSEQ multiplex PCR, while the TCRdb copy is restricted to in-frame clones and leaves out a portion. Altogether about 120,000 clones are present, nearly 90% being singletons, with the ten largest covering around 4%. The specimen was peripheral blood. All receptors derive from a woman aged 60 to 75 with COVID-19, enrolled during active disease.

This chain links TRBV6-2 or TRBV6-3 with TRBJ2-7, with 7 positions matching TRBD1. CDR1 MNHEY and CDR2 SVGEGT come from the germline V gene. The CDR3 contains 15 residues. The J segment lost 2 bases and the V segment lost 5 bases, leaving 9 bases of the junction unmatched. In DNA, the CDR3 is TGTGCCAGCAGTGACACAGGGGTTGGCGCCTACGAGCAGTACTTC. This translates into CASSDTGVGAYEQYF.

The rearrangement uses TRBV18 and TRBJ1-2; D is uncertain. The CDR3 spans 13 residues. Trimming shortened V by 3 bases and J by 4 bases, and 9 bases separated the two germline ends. Germline V lookup: CDR1 KGHSH, CDR2 LQKENI. CDR3 nucleotide sequence: TGTGCCAGCTCACCCTCAGAAATCTATGGCTACACCTTC. Translation gives CASSPSEIYGYTF.

This clone has a single count. The CDR3 coding sequence is TGCGCCAGCAGCTACCGGGGGGGCGACACCGGGGAGCTGTTTTTT. Its translation is CASSYRGGDTGELFF. V gene TRBV5-1 combines with J gene TRBJ2-2, with TRBD2 identical over 8 bases. Trimming removed 3 bases from V and 3 bases from J; junction bases left unmatched: 4. The CDR3 spans 15 residues. The germline V gene encodes CDR1 SGHRS and CDR2 YFSETQ.

This clone was counted once. This sequence joins TRBV5-5 and TRBJ2-1; 15 bases align to TRBD2. This CDR3 has 20 residues. CDR1 is SGHKS, CDR2 YYEKEE, per germline (reference sequence). V gave up 2 bases and J gave up 4 bases; unmatched junction bases: 13. The CDR3 coding sequence is TGTGCCAGCAGCTTCCCATTGGGACTAGCGGGGGGCCGACTATACAATGAGCAGTTCTTC. Protein sequence: CASSFPLGLAGGRLYNEQFF.

The CDR3 spells CASSLDRGAYNEQFF. CDR3 bases: TGCGCCAGCAGCTTGGATAGAGGTGCCTACAATGAGCAGTTCTTC. The V and J genes are TRBV5-1 and TRBJ2-1; D gene ambiguous. The germline gives CDR1 SGHRS, CDR2 YFSETQ. This CDR3 region has 15 residues. V was shortened by 0 bases and J by 2 bases, with 9 bases between the two germline ends. The full variable domain, completed using reference TRBV5-1 and TRBJ2-1, is KAGVTQTPRYLIKTRGQQVTLSCSPISGHRSVSWYQQTPGQGLQFLFEYFSETQRNKGNFPGRFSGRQFSNSRSEMNVSTLELGDSALYLCASSLDRGAYNEQFFGPGTRLTVL.

V gene TRBV4-2 combines with J gene TRBJ1-4; D perhaps matches TRBD1 (6 bases). With 6 bases removed from V and 0 bases from J, the gap between germline ends came to 14 bases. CDR3 size: 16 residues. Per germline, CDR1 LGHNA and CDR2 YNFKEQ. CDR3 in DNA: TGTGCCAGCAGTCCCGGGACAACCGCAACTAATGAAAAACTGTTTTTT. Protein product: CASSPGTTATNEKLFF.

This clone was seen only once. This chain joins TRBV5-6 and TRBJ2-7; 7 bases align to TRBD2. Trimming cost V 1 base and J 2 bases; bases outside gene matches: 12. The CDR3 runs 17 residues. Germline-derived CDR1 and CDR2 are SGHDT and YYEEEE. The CDR3 here is CASSLFREGSPPYEQYF. The CDR3 DNA reads TGTGCCAGCAGCTTGTTTAGGGAGGGCAGCCCCCCCTACGAGCAGTACTTC. The entire variable domain, with the rest obtained from reference TRBV5-6 and TRBJ2-7, is as follows: DAGVTQSPTHLIKTRGQQVTLRCSPKSGHDTVSWYQQALGQGPQFIFQYYEEEERQRGNFPDRFSGHQFPNYSSELNVNALLLGDSALYLCASSLFREGSPPYEQYFGPGTRLTVT.

The chain recombines TRBV21-1 with TRBJ2-2; TRBD1, as called in the table, went unchecked against the DNA. TRBV21-1 is a pseudogene segment. This CDR3 comprises 18 residues. CDR3 protein: CASSKVWGRGYRTGELFF. The CDR3 DNA is TGTGCCAGCAGCAAAGTTTGGGGAAGGGGCTACCGCACCGGGGAGCTGTTTTTT.

This chain joins TRBV6-2 or TRBV6-3 and TRBJ1-5, with 7 bases fitting TRBD1. The CDR3 loop spans 15 amino acids. Germline lookup yields CDR1 MNHEY and CDR2 SVGEGT. The J segment lost 3 bases and the V segment lost 6 bases, leaving 8 bases of the junction unmatched. CDR3: CASSKSGQPNQPQHF. In DNA form, the CDR3 reads TGTGCCAGCAGCAAATCGGGACAGCCCAATCAGCCCCAGCATTTT.

This sequence joins TRBV30 and TRBJ1-2; a weak D match, TRBD1 (6 bases). Per germline, CDR1 GTSNPN and CDR2 SVGIG (reference sequence). The length of the CDR3 is 13 residues. Trimming left V 7 bases short and J 2 bases short, with 14 bases between. CDR3 loop: CASKGGPNYGYTF. CDR3 in DNA: TGTGCCTCCAAAGGGGGACCAAACTATGGCTACACCTTC.

The chain carries TRBV11-2 and TRBJ2-3; 7 nucleotides align to TRBD1. Germline values: CDR1 SGHAT, CDR2 FQNNGV. Trimming cost V 7 bases and J 7 bases; bases outside gene matches: 14. The CDR3 loop spans 15 amino acids. This CDR3 reads CASNPRQGGRNTQYF. CDR3 sequence (DNA): TGTGCCAGCAACCCCAGACAGGGCGGTCGGAATACGCAGTATTTT.

The chain recombines TRBV25-1 with TRBJ1-3, with D perhaps TRBD1 (5 bases). This CDR3 spans 16 amino acids. Deletions cut 1 base from V and 0 bases from J, with 10 bases between. CDR1 and CDR2 (germline): MGHDK, SYGVNS. The CDR3 protein is CASSEWAGSSGNTIYF. For the CDR3, the DNA is TGTGCCAGCAGTGAATGGGCAGGGTCCTCTGGAAACACCATATATTTT.

The chain couples TRBV9 to TRBJ1-1, with D possibly TRBD1 on 6 matching bases. Germline V CDR1 and CDR2: SGDLS, YYNGEE. This CDR3 is built from 14 residues. Trimming removed 3 bases from V and 0 bases from J, with 9 bases in between. CDR3 region: CASSGQEMNTEAFF. CDR3 nucleotide sequence: TGTGCCAGCAGCGGACAGGAGATGAACACTGAAGCTTTCTTT.

The chain uses TRBV7-9 and TRBJ2-1, with TRBD2 matching over 13 bases. The CDR3 sequence is 14 residues long. Germline V lookup: CDR1 SEHNR, CDR2 FQNEAQ (reference sequence). After removal of 10 bases from V and 6 bases from J, the junction contained 6 bases not matched to a gene. The CDR3 region is CAISGLAGSNEQFF. In nucleotides, the CDR3 is TGTGCCATCTCGGGACTAGCGGGGAGCAATGAGCAGTTCTTC. The full variable domain, completed using reference TRBV7-9 and TRBJ2-1, is DTGVSQNPRHKITKRGQNVTFRCDPISEHNRLYWYRQTLGQGPEFLTYFQNEAQLEKSRLLSDRFSAERPKGSFSTLEIQRTEQGDSAMYLCAISGLAGSNEQFFGPGTRLTVL.

The rearrangement uses TRBV30 and TRBJ2-5; no clear D gene. The germline CDR1 and CDR2 sequences are GTSNPN and SVGIG (reference sequence). The germline V and J ends were trimmed by 5 bases and 2 bases, with 9 bases remaining between them. This CDR3 contains 12 residues. CDR3 residues: CAWGPLQETQYF. In DNA, the CDR3 is TGTGCCTGGGGACCACTACAAGAGACCCAGTACTTC.

This clone was picked up one time. The chain couples TRBV7-8 to TRBJ2-7, with 9 bases fitting TRBD1. The V gene's germline CDR1 is SGHVS and CDR2 FQNEAQ. CDR3 length equals 16 residues. Unmatched junction bases numbered 10, after V lost 5 bases and J lost 2 bases. CDR3 sequence (DNA): TGTGCCAGCAGCAAAACCACAGGGGGCAATACCTACGAGCAGTACTTC. This sequence encodes CASSKTTGGNTYEQYF.

The J gene is TRBJ2-2, the V gene TRBV4-3, with TRBD2 identical over 7 bases. This CDR3 spans 14 amino acids. The germline gives CDR1 LGHNA, CDR2 YSLEER. After removal of 0 bases from V and 8 bases from J, the junction contained 3 bases not matched to a gene. CDR3 coding DNA: TGCGCCAGCAGCCAAGATTGGGAGGGGGGGGAGCTGTTTTTT. Protein product: CASSQDWEGGELFF.

In its sample, this clone was seen once. Here the CDR3 reads CASGLIAEGNTEAFF. The CDR3 DNA follows: TGTGCTAGTGGTTTGATAGCTGAGGGAAACACTGAAGCTTTCTTT. The chain is built from TRBV12-5 and TRBJ1-1; D not certain. Trimming took 2 bases from V and 2 from J, leaving 12 bases between them. The CDR3 is made up of 15 amino acids. The V gene's germline CDR1 is LGHNT and CDR2 FRNRAP.

DNA for the CDR3: TGTGCCAGCAGCCGGGGACAGCAAGAGACCCAGTACTTC. Residues: CASSRGQQETQYF. The chain employs TRBV13 and TRBJ2-5; 7 nucleotides align to TRBD1. There are 13 residues in the CDR3. V was pared by 5 bases and J by 2 bases, with 2 bases of the junction left unmatched. Germline V gives CDR1 PRHDT, CDR2 FYEKMQ (reference sequence). Together with reference TRBV13 and TRBJ2-5, the CDR3 gives the full variable domain: AAGVIQSPRHLIKEKRETATLKCYPIPRHDTVYWYQQGPGQDPQFLISFYEKMQSDKGSIPDRFSAQQFSDYHSELNMSSLELGDSALYFCASSRGQQETQYFGPGTRLLVL.

The V call is TRBV9, the J call TRBJ1-6, with no clear D. This CDR3 has 14 amino acids. CDR1 is SGDLS and CDR2 is YYNGEE in the germline V gene. V lost 0 bases to trimming and J lost 14 bases, with 15 bases between them. This CDR3 reads CASSVVPVAEALHF. The CDR3 DNA sequence: TGTGCCAGCAGCGTAGTCCCAGTCGCTGAGGCCCTCCACTTT.

This chain joins TRBV14 and TRBJ1-5; the match to TRBD1 covers 10 bases. V lost 4 bases, J lost 6 bases, and 6 bases stayed unmatched. Germline loops: CDR1 SGHDN, CDR2 FVKESK. This CDR3 is 15 amino acids long. The CDR3, as DNA: TGTGCCAGCAGCCGGACAGGGGGAGCCACTCAGCCCCAGCATTTT. Encoded protein: CASSRTGGATQPQHF.

The CDR3 reads CASSQQGTSTDTQYF. The CDR3 DNA follows: TGTGCCAGCAGCCAGCAGGGTACTAGCACAGATACGCAGTATTTT. This chain joins TRBV7-2 and TRBJ2-3, with D possibly being TRBD1 (5 bases). Trimming removed 5 bases at V and 0 bases at J, with 12 bases between. The CDR3 covers 15 residues. Germline-derived CDR1 and CDR2 are SGHTA and FQGNSA.

CDR3 sequence reads: CASRDRDLSGNTIYF. CDR3 nucleotide sequence: TGTGCCAGCCGGGACAGGGACCTCTCTGGAAACACCATATATTTT. The chain joins TRBV19 to TRBJ1-3; 9 positions match TRBD1. Losses at the gene ends were 9 bases for V and 0 bases for J; bases not matched to a gene: 6. The germline V gene has CDR1 LNHDA and CDR2 SQIVND (reference sequence). The length of the CDR3 is 15 residues.

This clone came up once. The rearrangement links TRBV19 to TRBJ2-2; TRBD1 agrees at 10 bases. J gave up 5 bases and V 5 bases, and 2 bases lay outside the gene matches. The CDR3 runs 14 residues. Germline CDR1 and CDR2: LNHDA and SQIVND (reference sequence). This chain's CDR3 is CASSPGQGTGELFF. CDR3 DNA: TGTGCCAGTAGTCCGGGACAGGGGACCGGGGAGCTGTTTTTT.

V gene TRBV20-1 combines with J gene TRBJ1-5; D perhaps matches TRBD1 (5 bases). The CDR3 runs 14 residues. Per germline, CDR1 DFQATT and CDR2 SNEGSKA (reference sequence). V lost 3 bases and J 3 bases, leaving 12 bases between the germline ends. In nucleotides, the CDR3 is TGCAGTGCTAGTCTGGGGCCTAACAATCAGCCCCAGCATTTT. It yields the protein CSASLGPNNQPQHF.

The J gene is TRBJ1-2, the V gene TRBV18; D not certain. The germline CDR1 and CDR2 sequences are KGHSH and LQKENI. This CDR3 has 14 residues. With 11 bases removed from V and 2 bases from J, the gap between germline ends came to 18 bases. The CDR3 DNA reads TGTGCCGGACGGAACGACGGGGTCAACTATGGCTACACCTTC. Translation gives CAGRNDGVNYGYTF.